The 8 T cell receptor beta chains in this list originate from one sample, sequenced in a study of untreated major depressive disorder. Study results and limitations: Compared with controls, depressed patients showed more TRBV05-01 (Vbeta 5.1) usage in CD4+ T cells.

Clones were sequenced by immunoSEQ multiplex PCR, and TCRdb holds only the in-frame ones, with some missing. The table includes 25,000 to 30,000 clones, about nine tenths detected once. Their antigens remain unidentified. Sequencing used CD4+ T cells from PBMCs. Receptors were obtained from a woman in her twenties or thirties with major depressive disorder.

The chain couples TRBV4-3 to TRBJ2-3, with D maybe TRBD2 (5 bases). The CDR3 extends over 15 amino acids. Per the germline V gene, CDR1 is LGHNA and CDR2 is YSLEER. Trimming removed 2 bases at V and 6 bases at J, with 15 bases between. The DNA of the CDR3 is TGCGCCAGCAGCCAACAGAGGGCCTCGCGGGATACGCAGTATTTT. Translating gives CASSQQRASRDTQYF.

This rearrangement joins TRBV4-3 to TRBJ1-3; the D is unclear. The CDR3 runs to 16 residues. Trimming removed 0 bases from V and 4 bases from J, with 13 bases in between. Germline V gene data show CDR1 as LGHNA and CDR2 as YSLEER. In DNA form, the CDR3 reads TGCGCCAGCAGCCAAGATCTCCTCCGAGGAGGAAACACCATATATTTT. It yields the protein CASSQDLLRGGNTIYF.

J is TRBJ1-1 and V is TRBV7-6, with TRBD1 matching over 9 bases. J was trimmed by 7 bases and V by 2 bases; bases with no gene match: 8. In germline, CDR1 is SGHVS, CDR2 FNYEAQ. The CDR3 length is 15 residues. The CDR3 nucleotides are TGTGCCAGCAGCTTATCATACAGGGGGCGCGGTGAAGCTTTCTTT. Translated: CASSLSYRGRGEAFF.

The chain combines TRBV18 with TRBJ1-2, with D possibly matching TRBD1 (5 bases). There are 13 residues in the CDR3. V was trimmed by 6 bases and J by 2 bases, leaving 10 bases between them. Germline V lookup: CDR1 KGHSH, CDR2 LQKENI. Here the CDR3 reads CASSLGENYGYTF. The CDR3 coding sequence is TGTGCCAGCTCTCTAGGGGAGAACTATGGCTACACCTTC.

The V call is TRBV27, the J call TRBJ2-5, with 10 bases fitting TRBD2. Germline values: CDR1 MNHEY, CDR2 SMNVEV (reference sequence). V lost 7 bases, J lost 1 base, and 6 bases stayed unmatched. This CDR3 is built from 15 residues. CDR3 loop: CASTRAGGFQETQYF. The CDR3 region has the DNA TGTGCCAGCACCCGAGCGGGGGGGTTCCAAGAGACCCAGTACTTC.

CDR3 region: CAVRGGSGNTIYF. In DNA, the CDR3 is TGTGCCGTGAGGGGGGGGTCTGGAAACACCATATATTTT. The chain links TRBV2 to TRBJ1-3; the D gene is possibly TRBD1 (6 bases). The CDR3 spans 13 residues. Per germline, CDR1 SNHLY and CDR2 FYNNEI. V was cut by 11 bases and J by 1 base, with 12 bases left in between.

The rearrangement joins TRBV7-8 to TRBJ1-1, with D possibly being TRBD1 (5 bases). CDR1 and CDR2 from the germline V gene are SGHVS and FQNEAQ. The CDR3 runs 15 residues. Deletions cut 4 bases from V and 1 base from J, with 13 bases between. The CDR3 nucleotides read TGTGCCAGCAGCTGGTCGGGACTCTCGAACACTGAAGCTTTCTTT. Encoded protein: CASSWSGLSNTEAFF.

The genes are TRBV5-1 and TRBJ1-1; D may be TRBD1 (6 bases). Between the trimmed V and J ends, which lost 3 bases and 1 base, there was a span of 22 bases. The germline V gene encodes CDR1 SGHRS and CDR2 YFSETQ. The length of the CDR3 is 18 residues. The CDR3 sequence: CASSSPAAGARQNTEAFF. The CDR3 DNA reads TGCGCCAGCAGCTCTCCCGCGGCAGGGGCCAGACAGAACACTGAAGCTTTCTTT.